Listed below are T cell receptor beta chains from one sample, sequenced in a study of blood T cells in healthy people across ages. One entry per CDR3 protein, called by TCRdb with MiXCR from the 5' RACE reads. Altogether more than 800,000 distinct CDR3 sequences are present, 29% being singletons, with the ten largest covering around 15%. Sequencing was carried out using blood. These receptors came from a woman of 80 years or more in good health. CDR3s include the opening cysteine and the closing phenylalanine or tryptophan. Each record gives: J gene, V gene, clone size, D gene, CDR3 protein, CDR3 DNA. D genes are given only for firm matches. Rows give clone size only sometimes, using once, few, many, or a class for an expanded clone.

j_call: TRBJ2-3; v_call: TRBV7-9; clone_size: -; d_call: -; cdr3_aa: CASSQVLVRDTQYF; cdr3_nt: TGTGCCAGCAGCCAAGTTCTAGTCAGGGATACGCAGTATTTT
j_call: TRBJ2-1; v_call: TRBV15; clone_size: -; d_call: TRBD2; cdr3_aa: CATSRERTSGLGPQFF; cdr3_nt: TGTGCCACCAGCAGAGAAAGGACTAGCGGGCTCGGGCCGCAGTTCTTC
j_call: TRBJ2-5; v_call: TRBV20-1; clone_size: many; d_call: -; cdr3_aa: CSASGLPMKTQYF; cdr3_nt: TGCAGTGCTTCGGGACTCCCTATGAAGACCCAGTACTTC
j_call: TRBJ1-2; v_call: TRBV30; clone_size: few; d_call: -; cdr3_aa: CAWSPPEVGRGAYTF; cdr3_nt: TGTGCCTGGAGTCCTCCCGAGGTGGGCCGCGGAGCCTACACCTTC
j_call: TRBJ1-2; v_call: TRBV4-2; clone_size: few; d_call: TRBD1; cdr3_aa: CASSQAGQYNYGYTF; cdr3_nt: TGTGCCAGCAGCCAAGCGGGACAGTACAACTATGGCTACACCTTC
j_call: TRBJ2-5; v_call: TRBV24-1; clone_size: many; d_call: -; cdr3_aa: CATSATAVETQYF; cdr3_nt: TGTGCCACCAGTGCGACGGCGGTGGAGACCCAGTACTTC
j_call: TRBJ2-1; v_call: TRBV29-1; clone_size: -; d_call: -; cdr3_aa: CSVVPYGVNEQFF; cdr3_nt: TGCAGCGTTGTCCCTTACGGAGTCAATGAGCAGTTCTTC
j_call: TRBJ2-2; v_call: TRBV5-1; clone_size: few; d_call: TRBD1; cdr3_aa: CASSLGTGSSTGELFF; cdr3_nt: TGCGCCAGCAGCTTGGGGACAGGGAGTTCCACCGGGGAGCTGTTTTTT
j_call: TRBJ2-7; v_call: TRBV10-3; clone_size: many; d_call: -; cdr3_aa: CAISEGRSDEQYF; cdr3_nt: TGTGCCATCAGTGAGGGTCGATCCGACGAGCAGTACTTC
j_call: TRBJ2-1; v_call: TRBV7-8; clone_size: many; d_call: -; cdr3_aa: CASSLGGGGEQFF; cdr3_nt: TGTGCCAGCAGCTTGGGTGGGGGCGGGGAGCAGTTCTTC
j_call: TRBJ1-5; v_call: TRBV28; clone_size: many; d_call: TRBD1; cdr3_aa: CASSYPDRGNQPQHF; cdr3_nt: TGTGCCAGCAGTTACCCGGACAGGGGTAATCAGCCCCAGCATTTT
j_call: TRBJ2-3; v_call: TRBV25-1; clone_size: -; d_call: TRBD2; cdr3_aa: CASIPGWELAGGKDTQYF; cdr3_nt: TGTGCCAGCATTCCCGGCTGGGAGTTAGCGGGGGGTAAAGATACGCAGTATTTT
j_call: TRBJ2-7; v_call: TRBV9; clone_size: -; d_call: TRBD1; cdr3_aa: CASSVDPQGPDEQYF; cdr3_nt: TGTGCCAGCAGCGTAGATCCACAGGGGCCGGACGAGCAGTACTTC
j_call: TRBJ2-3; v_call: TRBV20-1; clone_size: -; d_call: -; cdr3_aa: CSASRVRGDTQYF; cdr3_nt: TGCAGTGCTAGCAGGGTTCGTGGAGATACGCAGTATTTT
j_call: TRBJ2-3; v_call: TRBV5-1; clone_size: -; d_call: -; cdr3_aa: CASNRDGLRPTDTQYF; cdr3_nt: TGCGCCAGCAACCGAGATGGGCTGAGACCCACAGATACGCAGTATTTT
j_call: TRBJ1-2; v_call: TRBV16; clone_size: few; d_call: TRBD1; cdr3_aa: CASSPRQGRYGYTF; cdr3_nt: TGTGCCAGCAGTCCTAGACAGGGGAGGTATGGCTACACCTTC
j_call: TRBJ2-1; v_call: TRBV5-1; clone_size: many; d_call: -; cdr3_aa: CASSFNRGLRHNEQFF; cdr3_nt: TGCGCCAGCAGCTTCAACCGGGGTCTACGGCACAATGAGCAGTTCTTC
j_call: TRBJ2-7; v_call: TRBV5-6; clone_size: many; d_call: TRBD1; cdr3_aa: CASSPRTGGQYF; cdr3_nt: TGTGCCAGCAGCCCACGGACAGGTGGGCAGTACTTC
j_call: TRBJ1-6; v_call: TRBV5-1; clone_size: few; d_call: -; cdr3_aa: CASSLDWGGNNSPLHF; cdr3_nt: TGCGCCAGCAGCTTGGATTGGGGAGGAAATAATTCACCCCTCCACTTT
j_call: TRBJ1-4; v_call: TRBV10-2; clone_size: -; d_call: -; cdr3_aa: CASSTTGQGEKLFF; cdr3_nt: TGCGCCAGCAGTACGACAGGTCAGGGTGAAAAACTGTTTTTT
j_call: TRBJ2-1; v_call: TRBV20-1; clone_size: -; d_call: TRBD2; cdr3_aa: CSARESLAGDRQEQFF; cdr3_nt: TGCAGTGCTAGAGAATCGCTAGCGGGGGACCGACAAGAGCAGTTCTTC
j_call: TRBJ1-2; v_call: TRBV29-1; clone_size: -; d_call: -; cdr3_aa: CSVESGSPRDYTF; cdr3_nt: TGCAGCGTTGAATCCGGCAGCCCTCGGGACTACACCTTC
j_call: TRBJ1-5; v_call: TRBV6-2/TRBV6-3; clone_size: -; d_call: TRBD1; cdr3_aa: CASSCRQGLNQPQHF; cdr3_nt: TGTGCCAGCAGTTGCCGACAGGGCTTAAATCAGCCCCAGCATTTT
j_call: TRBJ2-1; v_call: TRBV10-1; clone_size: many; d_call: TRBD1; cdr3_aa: CASSQRGTGGNEQFF; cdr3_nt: TGCGCCAGCAGTCAGCGCGGGACAGGGGGCAATGAGCAGTTCTTC
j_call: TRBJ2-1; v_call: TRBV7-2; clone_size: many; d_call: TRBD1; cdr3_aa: CASSFDRGDEQFF; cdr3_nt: TGTGCCAGCAGCTTCGACAGGGGCGATGAGCAGTTCTTC
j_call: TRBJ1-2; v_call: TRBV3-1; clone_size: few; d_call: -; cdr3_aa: CASSFATRENYGYTF; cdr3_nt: TGTGCCAGCAGCTTCGCCACCAGGGAAAACTATGGCTACACCTTC
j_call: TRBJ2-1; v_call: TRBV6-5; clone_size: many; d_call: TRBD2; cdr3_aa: CASSSPGLAVGVVFF; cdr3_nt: TGTGCCAGCAGTTCTCCGGGACTAGCCGTAGGAGTGGTGTTCTTC
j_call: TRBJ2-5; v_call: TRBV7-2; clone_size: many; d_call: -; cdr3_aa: CASSSTGTPMAKTQYF; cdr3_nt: TGTGCCAGCAGCTCGACCGGGACCCCGATGGCGAAGACCCAGTACTTC
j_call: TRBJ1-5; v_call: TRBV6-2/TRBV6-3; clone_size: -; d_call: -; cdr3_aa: CASSRGEGQPQHF; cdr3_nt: TGTGCCAGTTCCAGGGGCGAGGGTCAGCCCCAGCATTTT
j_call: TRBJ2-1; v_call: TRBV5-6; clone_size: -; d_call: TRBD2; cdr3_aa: CAGSLALGLAYNEQFF; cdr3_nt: TGTGCCGGCAGCTTAGCCCTGGGACTAGCATACAATGAGCAGTTCTTC
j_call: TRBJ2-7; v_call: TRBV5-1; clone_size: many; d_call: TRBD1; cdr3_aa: CASSLDREPYEQYF; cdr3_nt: TGCGCCAGCAGCCTCGACAGGGAACCCTACGAGCAGTACTTC
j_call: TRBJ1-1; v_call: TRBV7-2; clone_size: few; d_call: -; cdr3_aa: CASSLLQGSTEAFF; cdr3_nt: TGTGCCAGCAGCTTATTACAGGGATCCACTGAAGCTTTCTTT
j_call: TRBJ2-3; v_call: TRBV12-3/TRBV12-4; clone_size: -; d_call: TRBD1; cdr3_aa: CASSSYDRGADTQYF; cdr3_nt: TGTGCCAGCAGTTCATACGACAGGGGCGCAGATACGCAGTATTTT
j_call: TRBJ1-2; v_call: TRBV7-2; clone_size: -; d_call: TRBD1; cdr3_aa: CASSTRDRAGGYTF; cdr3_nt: TGTGCCAGCAGCACCAGGGACAGGGCAGGCGGCTACACCTTC
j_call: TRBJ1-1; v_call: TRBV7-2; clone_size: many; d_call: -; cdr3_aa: CASSFRGSEAFF; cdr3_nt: TGTGCCAGCAGCTTCCGAGGCTCTGAAGCTTTCTTT
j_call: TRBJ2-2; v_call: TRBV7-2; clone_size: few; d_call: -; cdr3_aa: CASSPGRRNTGELFF; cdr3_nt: TGTGCCAGCAGCCCTGGACGGAGGAACACCGGGGAGCTGTTTTTT
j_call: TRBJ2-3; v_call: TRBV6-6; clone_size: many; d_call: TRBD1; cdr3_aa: CASNRGRTDTQYF; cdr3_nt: TGTGCCAGCAACAGGGGGAGGACAGATACGCAGTATTTT
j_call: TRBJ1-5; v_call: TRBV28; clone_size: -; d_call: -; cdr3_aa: CASSFTVGGHSNQPQHF; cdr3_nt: TGTGCCAGCAGTTTTACGGTGGGGGGGCATAGCAATCAGCCCCAGCATTTT
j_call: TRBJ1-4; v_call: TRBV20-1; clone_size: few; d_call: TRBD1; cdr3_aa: CSASTEMSGGREKLFF; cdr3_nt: TGCAGTGCTAGTACCGAGATGTCAGGGGGCCGGGAAAAACTGTTTTTT
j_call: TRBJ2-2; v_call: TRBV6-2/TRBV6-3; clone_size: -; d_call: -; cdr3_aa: CASRGTDTGELFF; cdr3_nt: TGTGCCAGCAGAGGCACCGACACCGGGGAGCTGTTTTTT
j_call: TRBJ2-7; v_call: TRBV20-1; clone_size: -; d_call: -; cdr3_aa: CGPSGYEQYF; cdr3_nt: TGCGGTCCCTCAGGATACGAGCAGTACTTC
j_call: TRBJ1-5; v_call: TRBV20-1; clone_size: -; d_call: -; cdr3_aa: CSAREGGGNQPQHF; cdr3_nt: TGCAGTGCTAGAGAGGGGGGAGGCAATCAGCCCCAGCATTTT
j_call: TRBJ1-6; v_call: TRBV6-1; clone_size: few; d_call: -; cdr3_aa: CAIGDPTLRLLHF; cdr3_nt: TGTGCCATAGGGGACCCAACCCTTCGTCTCCTCCACTTT
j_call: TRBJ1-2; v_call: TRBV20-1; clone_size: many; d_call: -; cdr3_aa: CSAPQGAYGYTF; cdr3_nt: TGCAGTGCTCCACAGGGAGCTTACGGCTACACCTTC